This T cell receptor beta chain was observed in a study of T-cell reconstitution after alpha-beta-depleted transplantation in children. This CDR3 is built from 18 residues. V was clipped by 0 bases and J by 0 bases; unmatched bases: 3. CDR1 and CDR2 (germline): SGHTA, FQGNSA. This clonotype showed up many times. It was with unique molecular identifiers that the TCRbeta library was prepared. TCRdb reprocessed the PCR reads with MiXCR, giving one entry per CDR3 protein. The sample includes 200,000 to 250,000 distinct CDR3 sequences, roughly 11% of them seen just once. Material: PBMCs, obtained before TCRalphabeta/CD19-depleted stem cell transplant. The V and J genes are TRBV7-2 and TRBJ2-3; 13 bases match TRBD2. The source is a child less than two years old with acute myeloid leukemia, due to receive a stem cell transplant. The DNA for the CDR3 is TGTGCCAGCAGCTTAGCGGGGACTAGCGGGGCTAGCACAGATACGCAGTATTTT. This codes for CASSLAGTSGASTDTQYF.